The 5 T cell receptor beta chains below all came from one sample that was sequenced in a study of blood T cell repertoires in COVID-19. Data came from immunoSEQ multiplex PCR; TCRdb stores just in-frame clones and leaves some out. The sample lists around 340,000 clones, about 90% seen once, with 0.85% to 1.3% in the top ten. Sequenced material: PBMCs or T cells enriched from blood (not recorded which). The receptors come from a woman in her 30s who had been exposed to COVID-19.

As for this clone: Other DNA sequences from this sample encode an identical CDR3 as well. The chain's CDR3 is CASSLTGAHTEAFF. The CDR3 nucleotides read TGCGCCAGCAGCCTGACAGGTGCTCACACTGAAGCTTTCTTT. This sequence joins TRBV5-1 and TRBJ1-1, with a weak D call TRBD1 (6 bases). CDR1 and CDR2 from the germline V gene are SGHRS and YFSETQ. With 4 bases removed from V and 3 bases from J, the gap between germline ends came to 13 bases. The CDR3 has 14 amino acids. Combining the CDR3 with reference TRBV5-1 and TRBJ1-1 gives the whole variable domain KAGVTQTPRYLIKTRGQQVTLSCSPISGHRSVSWYQQTPGQGLQFLFEYFSETQRNKGNFPGRFSGRQFSNSRSEMNVSTLELGDSALYLCASSLTGAHTEAFFGQGTRLTVV.

This rearrangement joins TRBV28 to TRBJ2-5; 7 nucleotides agree with TRBD1. Germline V gene lookup returns CDR1 MDHEN and CDR2 SYDVKM. V was pared by 6 bases and J by 2 bases, with 3 bases of the junction left unmatched. The CDR3 spans 13 residues. The CDR3 DNA is TGTGCCAGCAGACCGACAGGGCAAGAGACCCAGTACTTC. It is translated as CASRPTGQETQYF.

CDR3 amino acids: CAISAGNKVAEAFF. Here the CDR3 DNA reads TGTGCCATCAGTGCGGGAAACAAGGTCGCTGAAGCTTTCTTT. The chain joins TRBV10-3 to TRBJ1-1; the D is unclear. CDR1 and CDR2 (germline): ENHRY, SYGVKD. This CDR3 has 14 residues. Trimming took off 4 bases at V and 6 bases at J, with 15 bases between the two ends.

The chain couples TRBV13 to TRBJ1-3, with D perhaps matching TRBD1 (5 bases). Germline CDR1 reads PRHDT; CDR2 reads FYEKMQ (reference sequence). The CDR3 sequence is 15 residues long. The V and J ends lost 3 bases and 3 bases respectively, with 12 bases between them. The CDR3 is CASSFRVVSGNTIYF. The DNA for the CDR3 is TGTGCCAGCAGCTTCAGGGTTGTCAGTGGAAACACCATATATTTT.

This chain links TRBV15 with TRBJ2-1, with 12 bases matching TRBD2. This CDR3 contains 19 residues. Germline V lookup: CDR1 LNHNV, CDR2 YYDKDF (reference sequence). The J segment lost 0 bases and the V segment lost 1 base, leaving 7 bases of the junction unmatched. CDR3 nucleotides: TGTGCCACCAGCAGAGCCCTAGCGGGAGGGCCTAGCTCCTACAATGAGCAGTTCTTC. It specifies CATSRALAGGPSSYNEQFF.